These 10 T cell receptor beta chains were sequenced from one sample in a study of blood T cell repertoires in COVID-19. Using immunoSEQ multiplex PCR, the repertoire was profiled, and TCRdb retains in-frame clones only, with some absent. The data show around 250,000 clones, roughly 85% seen once. Source material: peripheral blood. The receptors originated from a man in his sixties who had recovered from COVID-19.

V and J are TRBV12-3 or TRBV12-4 and TRBJ2-7, with TRBD2 as a possible D gene (5 bases). This CDR3 comprises 12 residues. V lost 5 bases and J 1 base, leaving 6 bases between the germline ends. The CDR3 DNA is TGTGCCAGCAGTCCGGGGTCCTACGAGCAGTACTTC. Its translation is CASSPGSYEQYF.

The table lists this clone with a few counts. The genes are TRBV18 and TRBJ1-1; D is uncertain. In germline, CDR1 is KGHSH, CDR2 LQKENI. This CDR3 has 15 amino acids. The germline V and J ends were trimmed by 7 bases and 6 bases, with 21 bases remaining between them. CDR3 sequence: CASLSGEAGRAEAFF. DNA of the CDR3: TGTGCCAGCTTAAGCGGAGAGGCTGGACGAGCTGAAGCTTTCTTT.

The chain recombines TRBV18 with TRBJ2-1, with TRBD2 identical over 11 bases. Looked up from germline, CDR1 is KGHSH and CDR2 is LQKENI. With 0 bases clipped from V and 2 bases from J, the junction kept 3 bases outside the gene matches. This CDR3 comprises 17 residues. The CDR3 reads CASSPPVAGGPYNEQFF. The DNA for the CDR3 is TGTGCCAGCTCACCACCGGTAGCGGGAGGGCCCTACAATGAGCAGTTCTTC. The whole variable domain, remainder taken from reference TRBV18 and TRBJ2-1, is NAGVMQNPRHLVRRRGQEARLRCSPMKGHSHVYWYRQLPEEGLKFMVYLQKENIIDESGMPKERFSAEFPKEGPSILRIQQVVRGDSAAYFCASSPPVAGGPYNEQFFGPGTRLTVL.

A note on this clone: This sample includes further DNA sequences coding for the same CDR3. The V call is TRBV18, the J call TRBJ1-1; D unresolved. With 4 bases removed from V and 4 bases from J, the gap between germline ends came to 10 bases. The CDR3 contains 13 residues. Germline V CDR1 and CDR2: KGHSH, LQKENI. CDR3 bases: TGTGCCAGCTCACGCCCGGGAGGCACTGAAGCTTTCTTT. Translated: CASSRPGGTEAFF.

The chain links TRBV18 to TRBJ2-2; 9 bases match TRBD1. This CDR3 is 15 amino acids long. From germline, CDR1 is KGHSH and CDR2 LQKENI. V was clipped by 3 bases and J by 7 bases; unmatched bases: 6. CDR3 sequence reads: CASSPKGQGVGELFF. DNA for the CDR3: TGTGCCAGCTCACCGAAGGGACAGGGCGTCGGGGAGCTGTTTTTT.

This sequence joins TRBV20-1 and TRBJ2-7; D may be TRBD2 (7 bases). Germline V gene data show CDR1 as DFQATT and CDR2 as SNEGSKA (reference sequence). V shed 3 bases and J shed 5 bases, with 23 bases lying between them. The CDR3 sequence is 16 residues long. CDR3 DNA: TGCAGTGCTAGTCCTACCCGCCCCGCGGGGGCCGACGAGCAGTACTTC. Its protein is CSASPTRPAGADEQYF.

The CDR3 sequence is CAWSDAGTQYF. CDR3 DNA sequence: TGTGCCTGGAGTGATGCGGGGACCCAGTACTTC. V is TRBV30 and J is TRBJ2-5; TRBD2 is a possible D gene (5 bases). This CDR3 is 11 amino acids long. Germline CDR1 and CDR2: GTSNPN and SVGIG (reference sequence). V dropped 1 base and J dropped 7 bases, with 7 bases sitting between them.

This chain links TRBV19 with TRBJ2-7; 9 nucleotides agree with TRBD2. The germline CDR1 and CDR2 sequences are LNHDA and SQIVND (reference sequence). The V and J ends lost 8 bases and 4 bases, in that order; junction bases with no gene match: 3. The CDR3 loop spans 12 amino acids. CDR3 loop: CASAGGPYEQYF. The CDR3 nucleotides read TGTGCCAGTGCGGGGGGGCCTTACGAGCAGTACTTC.

The chain joins TRBV7-9 to TRBJ1-2; D unclear. The CDR3 loop spans 11 amino acids. V lost 5 bases, J lost 5 bases, and 6 bases lay in between. Germline assignment: CDR1 SEHNR and CDR2 FQNEAQ (reference sequence). The DNA of the CDR3 is TGTGCCAGCAGCCGAGGGTATGGCTACACCTTC. It specifies CASSRGYGYTF.

V and J are TRBV14 and TRBJ2-2; 7 nucleotides align to TRBD1. Unmatched junction bases numbered 6, after V lost 3 bases and J lost 5 bases. This CDR3 is built from 15 residues. CDR1 and CDR2 from the germline V gene are SGHDN and FVKESK. The CDR3 loop is CASSHEGAWTGELFF. The CDR3 DNA reads TGTGCCAGCAGCCACGAGGGGGCCTGGACCGGGGAGCTGTTTTTT.